The entry below describes one TCR beta chain. As processed by the authors: Reference gene primer amplification in the assay estimated nucleated cell counts. Some clones are missing from TCRdb's copy, which holds only in-frame ones; the method was immunoSEQ multiplex PCR. V and J calls and clone size are copied from that table; D and trimming were computed from the DNA. The sample has some 140,000 clones, roughly 83% seen once. This record belongs to a study of blood T cell repertoires in COVID-19. Study-wide background: Sites in the United States, Italy and Spain provided acute and convalescent COVID-19 samples. Sources were T cells, B-cell-depleted T cells, or PBMCs; the material itself was cDNA or gDNA.

V was pared by 10 bases and J by 2 bases, with 11 bases of the junction left unmatched. The CDR3 spans 16 residues. The germline CDR1 and CDR2 sequences are KGHDR and SFDVKD. Material for sequencing was peripheral blood. The rearrangement links TRBV24-1 to TRBJ2-1, with 9 nucleotides matching TRBD1. This sequence was found in a woman aged 55-70 years with acute or convalescent COVID-19. CDR3 DNA sequence: TGTGCCACTTCCTCAATCAGGACAGGGGCCTACAATGAGCAGTTCTTC. Translating it yields CATSSIRTGAYNEQFF.